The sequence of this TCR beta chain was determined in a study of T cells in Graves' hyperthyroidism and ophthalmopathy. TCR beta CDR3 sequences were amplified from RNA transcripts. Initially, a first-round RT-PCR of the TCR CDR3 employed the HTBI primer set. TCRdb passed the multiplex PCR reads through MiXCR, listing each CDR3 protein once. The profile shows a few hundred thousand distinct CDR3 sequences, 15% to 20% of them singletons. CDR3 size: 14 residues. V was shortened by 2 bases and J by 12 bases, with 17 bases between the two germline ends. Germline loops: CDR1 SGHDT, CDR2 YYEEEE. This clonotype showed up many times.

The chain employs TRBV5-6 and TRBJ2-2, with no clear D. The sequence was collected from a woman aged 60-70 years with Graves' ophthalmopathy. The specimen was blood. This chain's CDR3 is CASSFWTSGAKLFF. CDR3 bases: TGTGCCAGCAGCTTTTGGACCTCCGGTGCGAAGCTGTTTTTT.